These 18 T cell receptor beta chains were all obtained from the same sample, sequenced in a study of shared clonotypes between healthy human individuals. Using immunoSEQ multiplex PCR, the repertoire was profiled, and TCRdb retains in-frame clones only, with some absent. The table records hundreds of thousands of clones, about 95% of them present only once. CD45RO negativity and positive selection for CCR7 defined naive CD8 cells, a population that excluded terminally differentiated effector memory CD45RA+ cells. Sequenced: naive CD8+ T cells sorted from blood. Receptors were obtained from a woman in her thirties in good health.

This clone was seen a few times. The J gene is TRBJ2-7, the V gene TRBV11-2; the D is unclear. Germline assignment: CDR1 SGHAT and CDR2 FQNNGV. This CDR3 is 11 amino acids long. V gave up 4 bases and J gave up 4 bases, with 5 bases separating them. The CDR3 DNA is TGTGCCAGCAGCTCAGTATACGAGCAGTACTTC. The encoded protein is CASSSVYEQYF.

This clone was counted once. The chain uses TRBV6-5 and TRBJ2-1; D might be TRBD2 (5 bases). V was pared by 6 bases and J by 7 bases, with 13 bases between. This CDR3 is 13 amino acids long. Germline V lookup: CDR1 MNHEY, CDR2 SVGAGI. The CDR3 loop is CASRQPGKNEQFF. In nucleotides, the CDR3 is TGTGCCAGCAGGCAACCGGGGAAAAATGAGCAGTTCTTC.

This chain joins TRBV27 and TRBJ2-7; D may be TRBD2 (6 bases). V lost 5 bases to trimming and J lost 3 bases, with 17 bases between them. The germline gives CDR1 MNHEY, CDR2 SMNVEV (reference sequence). The CDR3 is 15 amino acids. This CDR3 is CASSPRGSGHYEQYF. Here the CDR3 DNA reads TGTGCCAGCAGTCCCCGGGGTAGCGGACACTACGAGCAGTACTTC.

V usage is TRBV5-1 and J usage is TRBJ2-3; D is perhaps TRBD2 (6 bases). Germline V gene data show CDR1 as SGHRS and CDR2 as YFSETQ. This CDR3 has 18 amino acids. V lost 0 bases, J lost 5 bases, and 22 bases lay in between. CDR3 loop: CASSLGYRREGGIDTQYF. Written as DNA, the CDR3 is TGCGCCAGCAGCTTGGGGTACCGGCGCGAAGGAGGGATAGATACGCAGTATTTT.

The chain links TRBV5-1 to TRBJ1-5; the D is unclear. Deletions cut 4 bases from V and 4 bases from J, with 15 bases between. This CDR3 spans 15 amino acids. Germline assignment: CDR1 SGHRS and CDR2 YFSETQ. In nucleotides, the CDR3 is TGCGCCAGCAGCCCTCGACCCGGGCAAAATCAGCCCCAGCATTTT. It encodes CASSPRPGQNQPQHF.

The chain couples TRBV7-8 to TRBJ2-1, with 11 bases identical to TRBD2. The CDR3 consists of 17 residues. V trimming: 1 base; J trimming: 4 bases; junction bases outside the gene matches: 6. Germline V gene lookup returns CDR1 SGHVS and CDR2 FQNEAQ. The CDR3 here is CASSLVWSSGGYNEQFF. CDR3 nucleotide sequence: TGTGCCAGCAGCTTAGTATGGTCTAGCGGGGGGTACAATGAGCAGTTCTTC.

On this clone itself: Additional DNA sequences in this sample encode the identical CDR3. The chain joins TRBV5-4 to TRBJ2-5; D is uncertain. Trimming removed 0 bases at V and 3 bases at J, with 6 bases between. The CDR3 contains 13 residues. CDR1 is SGHNT and CDR2 is YYREEE in the germline V gene (reference sequence). This chain's CDR3 is CASSLVEKETQYF. CDR3 DNA sequence: TGTGCCAGCAGCTTGGTGGAGAAAGAGACCCAGTACTTC.

The V and J genes are TRBV5-4 and TRBJ2-3, with 10 bases fitting TRBD2. The CDR3 consists of 16 residues. Trimming cost V 0 bases and J 0 bases; bases outside gene matches: 1. CDR1 is SGHNT, CDR2 YYREEE, per germline (reference sequence). In DNA form, the CDR3 reads TGTGCCAGCAGCTTGGTGACTAGCGGGAGCACAGATACGCAGTATTTT. It translates to CASSLVTSGSTDTQYF.

In the case of this clone: The sample has other DNA sequences that encode this CDR3 too. This sequence joins TRBV5-4 and TRBJ2-5; no clear D gene. V was cut by 0 bases and J by 2 bases, with 5 bases left in between. Per the germline V gene, CDR1 is SGHNT and CDR2 is YYREEE (reference sequence). The CDR3 has 13 amino acids. The CDR3 bases are TGTGCCAGCAGCTTGGCCGAGCAAGAGACCCAGTACTTC. It yields the protein CASSLAEQETQYF.

The rearrangement joins TRBV28 to TRBJ2-7; no reliable D call. The ends were cut back, 3 bases at V and 3 bases at J, with 9 bases in the middle. Per germline, CDR1 MDHEN and CDR2 SYDVKM. This CDR3 is built from 13 residues. As DNA, the CDR3 is TGTGCCAGCAGTTTTGTATCGGGCTACGAGCAGTACTTC. This sequence encodes CASSFVSGYEQYF.

The chain combines TRBV13 with TRBJ2-5; D perhaps matches TRBD2 (6 bases). This CDR3 has 16 residues. Trimming left V 0 bases short and J 0 bases short, with 11 bases between. The germline V gene has CDR1 PRHDT and CDR2 FYEKMQ (reference sequence). CDR3 sequence: CASSLGDSGHQETQYF. In DNA, the CDR3 is TGTGCCAGCAGCTTAGGGGATAGCGGCCACCAAGAGACCCAGTACTTC.

Concerning this clone itself: Other DNA sequences in this specimen translate into the identical CDR3. The V and J genes are TRBV28 and TRBJ1-1; the D is unclear. V lost 3 bases and J lost 0, with 5 bases in between. Germline V gene sequence: CDR1 MDHEN, CDR2 SYDVKM. The CDR3 contains 13 residues. The CDR3 DNA reads as TGTGCCAGCAGTTTCGCCGTGAACACTGAAGCTTTCTTT. Protein product: CASSFAVNTEAFF.

J is TRBJ1-5 and V is TRBV2; D remains ambiguous. This CDR3 is built from 14 residues. With 4 bases removed from V and 0 bases from J, the gap between germline ends came to 7 bases. Germline V gene lookup returns CDR1 SNHLY and CDR2 FYNNEI. This chain's CDR3 is CASSAGDSNQPQHF. CDR3 sequence (DNA): TGTGCCAGCAGTGCCGGGGATAGCAATCAGCCCCAGCATTTT.

The chain combines TRBV27 with TRBJ2-7; D uncertain. This CDR3 is 15 amino acids long. The germline gives CDR1 MNHEY, CDR2 SMNVEV (reference sequence). V was clipped by 3 bases and J by 2 bases, with 14 bases between them. The CDR3, as DNA: TGTGCCAGCAGTTTTAGCCAGATCTATGCCTACGAGCAGTACTTC. It codes for CASSFSQIYAYEQYF.

This rearrangement joins TRBV19 to TRBJ1-2, with TRBD1 identical over 9 bases. Germline-derived CDR1 and CDR2 are LNHDA and SQIVND (reference sequence). V was clipped by 3 bases and J by 7 bases; unmatched bases: 6. CDR3 size: 14 residues. The CDR3 region has the DNA TGTGCCAGTAGTATCTTCGGGGGACAGGGTGGCTACACCTTC. Its protein is CASSIFGGQGGYTF.

V is TRBV7-2 and J is TRBJ1-3; 9 nucleotides match TRBD1. V lost 1 base, J lost 16 bases, and 5 bases stayed unmatched. This CDR3 is 12 amino acids long. Germline V gene lookup returns CDR1 SGHTA and CDR2 FQGNSA. CDR3 coding DNA: TGTGCCAGCAGCTTAGAGCGGGACAGGGCGTATTTT. Encoded protein: CASSLERDRAYF.

This clone was detected once. This chain connects TRBV5-1 to TRBJ2-7, with 11 bases that match TRBD1. From germline, CDR1 is SGHRS and CDR2 YFSETQ. The CDR3 runs 14 residues. V dropped 3 bases and J dropped 4; count of bases not matched to a gene: 3. CDR3 in amino acids: CASSYGTGGYEQYF. For the CDR3, the DNA is TGCGCCAGCAGCTATGGGACAGGGGGTTACGAGCAGTACTTC.

V is TRBV7-9 and J is TRBJ2-7, with TRBD1 identical over 8 bases. The CDR3 runs to 15 residues. The V gene's germline CDR1 is SEHNR and CDR2 FQNEAQ (reference sequence). The junction had 11 bases not matched to a gene; V was cut back by 3 bases and J by 7 bases. Written as DNA, the CDR3 is TGTGCCAGCAGCTTGGGGGAAGGACAGGGACAAGAGCAGTACTTC. It specifies CASSLGEGQGQEQYF.